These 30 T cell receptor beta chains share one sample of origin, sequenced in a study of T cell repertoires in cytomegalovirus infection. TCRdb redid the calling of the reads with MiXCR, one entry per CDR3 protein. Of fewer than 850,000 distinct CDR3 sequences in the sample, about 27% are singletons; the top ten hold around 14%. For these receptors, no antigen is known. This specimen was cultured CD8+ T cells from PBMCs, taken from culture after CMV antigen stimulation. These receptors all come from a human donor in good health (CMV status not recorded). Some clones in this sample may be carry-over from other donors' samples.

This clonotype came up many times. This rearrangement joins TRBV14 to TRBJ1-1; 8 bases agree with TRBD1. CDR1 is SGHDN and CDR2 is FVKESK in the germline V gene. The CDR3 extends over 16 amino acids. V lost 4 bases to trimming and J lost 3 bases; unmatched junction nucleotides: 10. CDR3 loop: CASSLRGRGPDTEAFF. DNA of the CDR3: TGTGCCAGCAGCCTCAGAGGCAGGGGGCCGGACACTGAAGCTTTCTTT.

The CDR3, as DNA: TGTGCCAGCAGACTATCCCCCAACAATGAGCAGTTCTTC. Residues: CASRLSPNNEQFF. The V call is TRBV7-2, the J call TRBJ2-1; D gene ambiguous. The CDR3 sequence is 13 residues long. Trimming took off 6 bases at V and 5 bases at J, with 11 bases between the two ends. CDR1 is SGHTA and CDR2 is FQGNSA in the germline V gene.

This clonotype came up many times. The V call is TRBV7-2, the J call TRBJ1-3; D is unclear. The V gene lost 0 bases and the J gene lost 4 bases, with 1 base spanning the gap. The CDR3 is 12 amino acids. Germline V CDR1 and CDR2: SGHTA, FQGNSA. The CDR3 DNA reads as TGTGCCAGCAGCTTAGCCGGAAACACCATATATTTT. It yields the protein CASSLAGNTIYF.

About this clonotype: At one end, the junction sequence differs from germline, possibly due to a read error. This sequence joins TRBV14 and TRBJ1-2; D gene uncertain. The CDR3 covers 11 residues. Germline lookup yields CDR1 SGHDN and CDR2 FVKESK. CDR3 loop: CASSHGPDCAF. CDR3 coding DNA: TGTGCCAGCAGCCATGGGCCGGATTGTGCCTTC. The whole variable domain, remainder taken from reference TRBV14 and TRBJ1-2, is EAGVTQFPSHSVIEKGQTVTLRCDPISGHDNLYWYRRVMGKEIKFLLHFVKESKQDESGMPNNRFLAERTGGTYSTLKVQPAELEDSGVYFCASSHGPDCAFGSGTRLTVV.

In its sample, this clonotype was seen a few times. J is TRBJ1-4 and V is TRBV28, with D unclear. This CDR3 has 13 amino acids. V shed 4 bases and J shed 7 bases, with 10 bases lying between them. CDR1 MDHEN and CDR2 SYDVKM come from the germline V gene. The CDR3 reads CASSSVGFEKLFF. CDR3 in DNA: TGTGCCAGCAGTTCCGTCGGTTTTGAAAAACTGTTTTTT.

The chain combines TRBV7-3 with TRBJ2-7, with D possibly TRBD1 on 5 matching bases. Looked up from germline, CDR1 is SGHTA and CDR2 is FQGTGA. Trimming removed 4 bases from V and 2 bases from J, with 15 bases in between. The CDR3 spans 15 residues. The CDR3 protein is CASSSNPGLPYEQYV. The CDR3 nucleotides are TGTGCCAGCAGCTCTAACCCAGGGTTACCCTACGAGCAGTACGTC.

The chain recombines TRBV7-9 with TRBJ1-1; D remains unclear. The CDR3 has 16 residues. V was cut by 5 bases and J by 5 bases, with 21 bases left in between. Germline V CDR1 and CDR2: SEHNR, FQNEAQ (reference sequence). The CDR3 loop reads CASSRTVRGRETEAFF. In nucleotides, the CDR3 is TGTGCCAGCAGCCGAACCGTCCGGGGAAGGGAAACTGAAGCTTTCTTT. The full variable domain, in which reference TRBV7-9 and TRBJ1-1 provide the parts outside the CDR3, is DTGVSQNPRHKITKRGQNVTFRCDPISEHNRLYWYRQTLGQGPEFLTYFQNEAQLEKSRLLSDRFSAERPKGSFSTLEIQRTEQGDSAMYLCASSRTVRGRETEAFFGQGTRLTVV.

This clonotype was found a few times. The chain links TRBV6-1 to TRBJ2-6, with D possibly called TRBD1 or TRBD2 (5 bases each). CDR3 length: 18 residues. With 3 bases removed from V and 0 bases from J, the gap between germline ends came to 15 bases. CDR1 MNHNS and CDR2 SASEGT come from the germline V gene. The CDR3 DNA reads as TGTGCCAGCAGTGATAGGGACCGCTATTACTCTGGGGCCAACGTCCTGACTTTC. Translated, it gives CASSDRDRYYSGANVLTF.

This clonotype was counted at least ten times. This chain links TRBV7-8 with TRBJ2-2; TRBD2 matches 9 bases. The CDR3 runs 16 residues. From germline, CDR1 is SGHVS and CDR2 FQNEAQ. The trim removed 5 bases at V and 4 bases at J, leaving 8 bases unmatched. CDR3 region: CASSRQRGASTGELFF. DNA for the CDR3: TGTGCCAGCAGCCGCCAGCGGGGGGCTTCCACCGGGGAGCTGTTTTTT.

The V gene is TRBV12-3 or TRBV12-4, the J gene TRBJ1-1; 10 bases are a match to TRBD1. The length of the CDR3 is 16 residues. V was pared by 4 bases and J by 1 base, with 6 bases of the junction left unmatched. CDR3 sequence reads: CASSSWTGGPNTEAFF. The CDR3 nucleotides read TGTGCCAGCAGTTCCTGGACAGGGGGACCGAACACTGAAGCTTTCTTT.

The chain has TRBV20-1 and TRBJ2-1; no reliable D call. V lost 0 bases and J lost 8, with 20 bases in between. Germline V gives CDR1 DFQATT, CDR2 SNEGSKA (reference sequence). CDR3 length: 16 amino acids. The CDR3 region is CSARDNRVALVYEQFF. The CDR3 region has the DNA TGCAGTGCTAGAGATAATAGGGTAGCATTAGTATATGAGCAGTTCTTC.

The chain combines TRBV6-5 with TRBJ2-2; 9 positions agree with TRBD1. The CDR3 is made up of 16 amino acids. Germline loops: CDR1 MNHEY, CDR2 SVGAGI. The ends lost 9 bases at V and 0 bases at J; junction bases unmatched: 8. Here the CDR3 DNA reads TGTGCCAGTTACAGGGGGCAAGTATCGAACACCGGGGAGCTGTTTTTT. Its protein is CASYRGQVSNTGELFF.

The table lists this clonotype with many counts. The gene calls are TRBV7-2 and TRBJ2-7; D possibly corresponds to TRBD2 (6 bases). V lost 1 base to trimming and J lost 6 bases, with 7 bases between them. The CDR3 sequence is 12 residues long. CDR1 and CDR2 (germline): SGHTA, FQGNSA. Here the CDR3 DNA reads TGTGCCAGCAGCTTAGGGACTATCGAGCAGTACTTC. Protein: CASSLGTIEQYF.

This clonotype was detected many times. As DNA, the CDR3 is TGTGCCAGCAGCGTAGACCAGGGGAAGGAGGCTGAAGCTTTCTTT. Protein product: CASSVDQGKEAEAFF. V is TRBV7-8 and J is TRBJ1-1, with D perhaps matching TRBD1 (6 bases). This CDR3 region has 15 residues. Looked up from germline, CDR1 is SGHVS and CDR2 is FQNEAQ. The ends were cut back, 5 bases at V and 6 bases at J, with 19 bases in the middle.

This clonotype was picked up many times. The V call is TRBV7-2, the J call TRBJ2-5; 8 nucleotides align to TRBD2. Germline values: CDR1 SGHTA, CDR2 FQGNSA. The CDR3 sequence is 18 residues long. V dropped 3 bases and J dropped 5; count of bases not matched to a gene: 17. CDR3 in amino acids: CASSFSLAGGHRAETQYF. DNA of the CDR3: TGTGCCAGCAGCTTTTCCCTCGCGGGGGGCCATCGAGCGGAGACCCAGTACTTC.

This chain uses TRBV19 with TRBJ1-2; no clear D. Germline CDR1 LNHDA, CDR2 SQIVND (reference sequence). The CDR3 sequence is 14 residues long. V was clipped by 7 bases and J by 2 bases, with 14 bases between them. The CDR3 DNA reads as TGTGCCAGTATTGCGGCAGAGAGAAACTATGGCTACACCTTC. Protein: CASIAAERNYGYTF.

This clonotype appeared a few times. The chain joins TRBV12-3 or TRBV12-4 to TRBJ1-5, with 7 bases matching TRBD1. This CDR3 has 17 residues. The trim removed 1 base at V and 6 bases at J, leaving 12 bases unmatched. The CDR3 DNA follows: TGTGCCAGCAGTTTAGGGAGGCGGGACAGCAGCTTTCAGCCCCAGCATTTT. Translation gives CASSLGRRDSSFQPQHF.

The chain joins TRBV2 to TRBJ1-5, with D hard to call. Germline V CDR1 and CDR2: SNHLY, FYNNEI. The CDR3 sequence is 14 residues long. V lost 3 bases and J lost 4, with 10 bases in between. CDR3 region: CASSDRPWNQPQHF. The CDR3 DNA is TGTGCCAGCAGTGACCGTCCGTGGAATCAGCCCCAGCATTTT.

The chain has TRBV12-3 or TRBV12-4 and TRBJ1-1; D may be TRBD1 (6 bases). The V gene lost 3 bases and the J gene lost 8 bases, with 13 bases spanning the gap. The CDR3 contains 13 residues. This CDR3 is CASSFGGRQEAFF. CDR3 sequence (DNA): TGTGCCAGCAGTTTTGGGGGCAGGCAGGAAGCTTTCTTT.

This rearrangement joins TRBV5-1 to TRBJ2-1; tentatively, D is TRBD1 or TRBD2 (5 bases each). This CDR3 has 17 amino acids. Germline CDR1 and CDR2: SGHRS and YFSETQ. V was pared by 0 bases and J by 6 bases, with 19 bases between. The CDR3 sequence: CASSLESGGEGLNEQFF. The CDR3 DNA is TGCGCCAGCAGCTTGGAAAGCGGCGGCGAGGGGCTCAATGAGCAGTTCTTC.

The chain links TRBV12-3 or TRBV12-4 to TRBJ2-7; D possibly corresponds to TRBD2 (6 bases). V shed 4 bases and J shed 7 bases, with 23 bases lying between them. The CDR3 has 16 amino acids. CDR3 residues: CASSWGVNLVDIEQYF. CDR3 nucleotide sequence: TGTGCCAGCAGTTGGGGGGTAAATTTAGTGGATATTGAGCAGTACTTC.

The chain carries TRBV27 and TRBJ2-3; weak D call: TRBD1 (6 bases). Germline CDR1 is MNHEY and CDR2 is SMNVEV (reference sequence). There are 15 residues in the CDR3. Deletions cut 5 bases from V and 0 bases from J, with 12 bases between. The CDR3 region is CASSMGAISTDTQYF. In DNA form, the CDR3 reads TGTGCCAGCAGTATGGGGGCTATTAGCACAGATACGCAGTATTTT.

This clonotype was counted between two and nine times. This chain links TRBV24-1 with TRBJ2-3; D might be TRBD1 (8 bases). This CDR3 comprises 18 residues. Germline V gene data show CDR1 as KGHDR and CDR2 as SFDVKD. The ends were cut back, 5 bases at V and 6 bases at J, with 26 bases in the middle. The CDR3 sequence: CATSVPGGTGYPGDTQYF. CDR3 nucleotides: TGTGCCACCAGTGTCCCCGGGGGGACAGGATACCCCGGGGATACGCAGTATTTT.

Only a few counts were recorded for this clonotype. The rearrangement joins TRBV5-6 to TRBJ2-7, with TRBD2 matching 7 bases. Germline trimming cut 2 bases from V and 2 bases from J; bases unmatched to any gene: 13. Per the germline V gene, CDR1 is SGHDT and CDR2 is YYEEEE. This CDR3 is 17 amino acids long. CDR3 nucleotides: TGTGCCAGCAGCTTAATCGGCGGTTTGGCGGGAGCCTACGAGCAGTACGTC. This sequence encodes CASSLIGGLAGAYEQYV.

The CDR3 sequence: CASNFPQGFGYTF. The CDR3 coding sequence is TGTGCCAGCAACTTTCCACAGGGCTTTGGCTACACCTTC. The chain couples TRBV7-6 to TRBJ1-2, with a possible D match to TRBD1 (6 bases). Germline CDR1 and CDR2: SGHVS and FNYEAQ. Deletions cut 7 bases from V and 7 bases from J, with 16 bases between. This CDR3 region has 13 residues.

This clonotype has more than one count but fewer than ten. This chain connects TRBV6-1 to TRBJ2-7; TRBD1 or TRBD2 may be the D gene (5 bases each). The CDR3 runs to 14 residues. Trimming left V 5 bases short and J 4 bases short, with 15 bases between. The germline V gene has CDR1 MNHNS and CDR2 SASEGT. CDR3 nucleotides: TGTGCCAGCAGTCCCCGGGACCGGCGATACGAGCAGTACTTC. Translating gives CASSPRDRRYEQYF.

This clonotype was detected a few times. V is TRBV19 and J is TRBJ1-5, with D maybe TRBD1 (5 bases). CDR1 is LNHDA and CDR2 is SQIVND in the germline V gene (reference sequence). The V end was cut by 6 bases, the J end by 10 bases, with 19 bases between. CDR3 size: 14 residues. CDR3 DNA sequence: TGTGCCAGTAGCCGATCGACAGCTCTCTTACCCCAGCATTTT. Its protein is CASSRSTALLPQHF.

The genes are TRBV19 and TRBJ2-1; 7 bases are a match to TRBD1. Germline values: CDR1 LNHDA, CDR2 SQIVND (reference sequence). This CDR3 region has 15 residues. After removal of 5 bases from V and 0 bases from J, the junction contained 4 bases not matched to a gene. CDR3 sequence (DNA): TGTGCCAGTAGTGACAGGGAAAGCTCCTACAATGAGCAGTTCTTC. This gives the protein CASSDRESSYNEQFF.

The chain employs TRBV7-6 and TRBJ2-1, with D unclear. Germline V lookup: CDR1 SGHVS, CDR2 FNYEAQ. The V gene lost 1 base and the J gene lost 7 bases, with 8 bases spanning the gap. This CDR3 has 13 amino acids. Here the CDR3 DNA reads TGTGCCAGCAGCTTAGTCACGGAGAATGAGCAGTTCTTC. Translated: CASSLVTENEQFF.

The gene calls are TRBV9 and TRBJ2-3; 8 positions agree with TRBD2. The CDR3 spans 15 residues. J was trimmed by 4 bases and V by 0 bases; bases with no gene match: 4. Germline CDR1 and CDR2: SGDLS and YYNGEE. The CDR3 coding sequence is TGTGCCAGCAGCGTAGAAGGACTAGCCCCAGATACGCAGTATTTT. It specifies CASSVEGLAPDTQYF.